The rows below give T cell receptor beta chains drawn from one sample of a study of blood T cell repertoires in COVID-19. Using immunoSEQ multiplex PCR, the repertoire was profiled, and TCRdb retains in-frame clones only, with some absent. The sample records about 170,000 clones, 65% to 85% being singletons. Sequenced input: PBMCs or T cells enriched from blood (not recorded which). The receptors shown here come from a woman between 50 and 59 years old in a cohort exposed to, infected with or recovered from COVID-19 (not recorded which). CDR3s include the opening cysteine and the closing phenylalanine or tryptophan.

length	J	V	CDR3
13	TRBJ1-2	TRBV28	CASSTGQPGGYTF
14	TRBJ1-6	TRBV28	CASSFRLTNSPLHF
15	TRBJ1-5	TRBV7-8	CASSLEQDFNQPQHF
15	TRBJ1-1	TRBV9	CASSVDPFGSTEAFF
15	TRBJ2-7	TRBV25-1	CASSEGQTLSYEQYF
15	TRBJ2-3	TRBV7-6	CASSLEGASTDTQYF
15	TRBJ2-1	TRBV27	CASSLRTSGYNEQFF
16	TRBJ2-2	TRBV28	CASRSLDTGRTGELFF
9	TRBJ2-1	TRBV5-3	CAGSFEQFF
14	TRBJ1-4	TRBV28	CASSYGTGNEKLFF
14	TRBJ2-5	TRBV28	CASRSQGLQETQYF
17	TRBJ2-5	TRBV19	CASSKGLAGGPKETQYF
15	TRBJ2-7	TRBV13	CASSETSGGTYEQYF
15	TRBJ1-5	TRBV9	CASSPGTGRGQPQHF
11	TRBJ2-3	TRBV6-4	CAGRIRGTQYF
15	TRBJ1-1	TRBV11-2	CASSLFLQGSTEAFF
15	TRBJ1-6	TRBV7-2	CASSLIAGADSPLHF
15	TRBJ2-7	TRBV28	CASGGRQGGTYEQYF
13	TRBJ2-6	TRBV2	CASTVSGANVLTF
15	TRBJ2-7	TRBV5-4	CASSLEPTGRAEQYF